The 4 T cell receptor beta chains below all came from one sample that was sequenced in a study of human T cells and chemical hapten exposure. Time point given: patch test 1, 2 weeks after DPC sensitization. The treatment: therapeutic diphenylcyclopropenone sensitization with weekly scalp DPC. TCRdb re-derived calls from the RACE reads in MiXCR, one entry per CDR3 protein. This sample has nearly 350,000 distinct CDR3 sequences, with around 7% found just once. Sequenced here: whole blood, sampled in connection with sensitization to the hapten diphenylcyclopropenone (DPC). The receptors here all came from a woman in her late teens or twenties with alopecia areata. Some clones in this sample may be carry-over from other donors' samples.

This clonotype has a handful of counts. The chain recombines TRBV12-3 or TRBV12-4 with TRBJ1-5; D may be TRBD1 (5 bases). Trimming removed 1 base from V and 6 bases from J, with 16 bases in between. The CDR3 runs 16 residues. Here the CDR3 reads CASSLGYGASSQPQHF. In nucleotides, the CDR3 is TGTGCCAGCAGTTTAGGGTATGGGGCTTCGAGTCAGCCCCAGCATTTT.

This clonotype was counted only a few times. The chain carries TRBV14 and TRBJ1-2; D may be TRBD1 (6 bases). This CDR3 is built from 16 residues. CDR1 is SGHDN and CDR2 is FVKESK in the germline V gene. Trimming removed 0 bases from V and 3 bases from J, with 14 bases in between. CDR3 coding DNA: TGTGCCAGCAGCCAAGATCCGCAGGGGCACTACTATGGCTACACCTTC. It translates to CASSQDPQGHYYGYTF.

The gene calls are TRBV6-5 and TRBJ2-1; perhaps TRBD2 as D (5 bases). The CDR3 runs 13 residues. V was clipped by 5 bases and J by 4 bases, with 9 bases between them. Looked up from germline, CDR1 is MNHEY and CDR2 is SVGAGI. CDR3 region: CASSRTGYNEQFF. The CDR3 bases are TGTGCCAGCAGTCGCACGGGGTACAATGAGCAGTTCTTC.

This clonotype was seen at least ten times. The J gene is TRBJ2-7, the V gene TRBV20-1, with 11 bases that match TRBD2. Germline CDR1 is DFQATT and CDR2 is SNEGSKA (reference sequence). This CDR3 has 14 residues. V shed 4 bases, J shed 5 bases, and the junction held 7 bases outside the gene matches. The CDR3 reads CSANWALAGDEQYF. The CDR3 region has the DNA TGCAGTGCTAATTGGGCACTAGCGGGGGACGAGCAGTACTTC.